The rows below give T cell receptor beta chains drawn from one sample of a study of blood T cells in healthy people across ages. TCRdb reprocessed the 5' RACE reads via MiXCR and lists one record per CDR3 protein. Of about 730,000 distinct CDR3 sequences listed, roughly 43% are singletons. The sequenced sample was blood. The receptor set was obtained from a woman in her fifties or sixties in good health. Each CDR3 is given with its conserved first and last residue. The D gene is left open where the match is weak. Not all rows give a size; the values are once, few, many and, for expanded clones, a class.

j_call d_call v_call clone_size cdr3_nt cdr3_aa
TRBJ2-3 . TRBV7-2 . TGTGCCAGCAGCCCTTCCCGGGATACACGTACAGATACGCAGTATTTT CASSPSRDTRTDTQYF
TRBJ2-7 . TRBV29-1 . TGCAGCGTTGGACCACGGGATGAGCAGTACTTC CSVGPRDEQYF
TRBJ1-1 . TRBV7-9 few TGTGCCAGCAGCCAAACAGGGCCTCTCACTGAAGCTTTCTTT CASSQTGPLTEAFF
TRBJ2-7 . TRBV6-5 few TGTGCCAGCAAAAAGGACTTTGGTCGGATCGGTACCGAGCAGTACTTC CASKKDFGRIGTEQYF
TRBJ1-6 TRBD1 TRBV18 once TGTGCCAGCTCACCCCCTGAGGACAGGGCTAATTCACCCCTCCACTTT CASSPPEDRANSPLHF
TRBJ1-1 TRBD1 TRBV10-3 few TGTGCCATCAGTGAACTGGGACAGGAGAACACTGAAGCTTTCTTT CAISELGQENTEAFF
TRBJ1-2 TRBD1 TRBV20-1 . TGCAGTGCTAGAGACGCGGGACAGATCTATGGCTACACCTTC CSARDAGQIYGYTF
TRBJ2-1 . TRBV9 . TGTGCCAGCAGCGTAGTCTCGGACCCATTTCCCCATGAGCAGTTCTTC CASSVVSDPFPHEQFF
TRBJ1-6 . TRBV20-1 . TGCAGCTGCCTGGGGATGGATTCACCCCTCCACTTT CSCLGMDSPLHF
TRBJ2-6 TRBD2 TRBV20-1 . TGCAGTGCTAGAGGGGGGGGCTCTGGGGCCAACGTCCTGACTTTC CSARGGGSGANVLTF
TRBJ2-7 TRBD2 TRBV9 many TGTGCCAGCAGCGTAGGGACTAGCGGGAGCGAGCAGTACTTC CASSVGTSGSEQYF
TRBJ2-7 TRBD2 TRBV6-5 . TGTGCCAGCAGCCGGACTAGCGGCTTCATTCTCCCCCAGTACTTC CASSRTSGFILPQYF
TRBJ2-5 . TRBV6-6 many TGTGCCAGCATTGAAATCGGAGTCCAAGAGACCCAGTACTTC CASIEIGVQETQYF
TRBJ1-2 TRBD1 TRBV20-1 . TGCAGTGCCGACAGGGGAGCTGGCTACACCTTC CSADRGAGYTF
TRBJ1-5 . TRBV29-1 many TGCAGCGTTGTATCCGGGGGGGCGGTGGATCAGCCCCAGCATTTT CSVVSGGAVDQPQHF
TRBJ2-3 . TRBV6-6 . TGTGCCAGCAGTTACGTGGGAATTAGGGATACGCAGTATTTT CASSYVGIRDTQYF
TRBJ2-2 . TRBV15 few TGTGCCACCAGCACCCCACCGGGCTATGACACCGGGGAGCTGTTTTTT CATSTPPGYDTGELFF
TRBJ2-1 . TRBV20-1 few TGCAGTGCTTCCCCTTCCTACAATGAGCAGTTCTTC CSASPSYNEQFF
TRBJ1-1 . TRBV9 few TGTGCCAGCAGCGTCCGGGCTGAGAACACTGAAGCTTTCTTT CASSVRAENTEAFF
TRBJ2-3 . TRBV29-1 . TGCAGCGTTGGGGGGGTAGTTACCACAGATACGCAGTATTTT CSVGGVVTTDTQYF
TRBJ2-1 . TRBV7-7 . TGTGCTAGCAGCTTAGCACAGGACGATGAGCAGTTCTTC CASSLAQDDEQFF
TRBJ2-6 TRBD1 TRBV11-1 few TGTGCCAGCAGCAAAACAGGGGATGAGGCCAACGTCCTGACTTTC CASSKTGDEANVLTF
TRBJ2-1 . TRBV2 . TGTGCCAGCGGGACTCTTCCCAATGAGCAGTTCTTC CASGTLPNEQFF
TRBJ2-5 TRBD1 TRBV20-1 few TGCAGTGCTAGCCCAATCGGACAGGGGGGAGAGACCCAGTACTTC CSASPIGQGGETQYF
TRBJ1-2 TRBD1 TRBV7-9 . TGTGCCAGCAGCTTAGAGACAGGGACGAGCGGCTACACCTTC CASSLETGTSGYTF
TRBJ1-2 TRBD1 TRBV6-6 . TGTGCCAGCAGACAGGGGACAGGGGGCGAGGGCTACACCTTC CASRQGTGGEGYTF
TRBJ1-5 TRBD1 TRBV7-3 . TGTGCCAGCAACTTATCAGGGGGCGCGGGACAGCCCCAGCATTTT CASNLSGGAGQPQHF
TRBJ2-5 . TRBV7-7 few TGTGCCAGCAGCCGTACCCAGGGGTCCGAGACCCAGTACTTC CASSRTQGSETQYF
TRBJ1-1 . TRBV20-1 few TGCAGTGCTAGATTGACGGCGGAAATAGAGACTGAAGCTTTCTTT CSARLTAEIETEAFF
TRBJ2-1 . TRBV2 many TGTGCCAGCATGTCGGGAAGCGACAATGAGCAGTTCTTC CASMSGSDNEQFF
TRBJ1-4 . TRBV6-5 . TGTGCCAGCAGCCCGACGCCAACTAATGAAAAACTGTTTTTT CASSPTPTNEKLFF
TRBJ2-6 . TRBV4-3 . TGCGCCAGCAGCCTTGACCCTGCAAGTGGGGCCAACGTCCTGACTTTC CASSLDPASGANVLTF
TRBJ1-2 . TRBV5-1 few TGCGCCAGCAGCTTGGCAGGGCAGGAAGAACCTATTTGCTACACCTTC CASSLAGQEEPICYTF